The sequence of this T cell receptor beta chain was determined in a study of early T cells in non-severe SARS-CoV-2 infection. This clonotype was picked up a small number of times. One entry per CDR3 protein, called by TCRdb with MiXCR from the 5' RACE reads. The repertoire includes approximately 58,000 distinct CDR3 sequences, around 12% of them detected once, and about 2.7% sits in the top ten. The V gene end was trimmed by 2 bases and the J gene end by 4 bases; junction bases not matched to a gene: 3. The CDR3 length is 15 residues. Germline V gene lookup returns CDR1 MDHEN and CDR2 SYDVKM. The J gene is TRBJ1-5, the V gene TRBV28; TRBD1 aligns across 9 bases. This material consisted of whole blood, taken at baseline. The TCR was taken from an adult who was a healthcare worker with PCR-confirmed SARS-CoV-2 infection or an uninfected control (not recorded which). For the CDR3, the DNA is TGTGCCAGCAGTTTACTGGGACAGGGAAATCAGCCCCAGCATTTT. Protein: CASSLLGQGNQPQHF.